The 13 T cell receptor beta chains below all came from one sample that was sequenced in a study of T-cell memory formation after mild COVID-19. TCRdb ran MiXCR on the 5' RACE reads and lists one entry per CDR3 protein. The sample lists under 250,000 distinct CDR3 sequences; roughly 15% were seen once. Sequencing used PBMCs or a T cell subset sorted from them (not recorded which). These receptors were collected from an adult woman who had mild COVID-19 (a few samples of this study predate the infection). Cell type and time point are not known.

This chain connects TRBV7-6 to TRBJ1-1; D unclear. This CDR3 contains 13 residues. Germline loops: CDR1 SGHVS, CDR2 FNYEAQ. Deletions cut 5 bases from V and 3 bases from J, with 10 bases between. The DNA for the CDR3 is TGTGCCAGCAGCCCTGAGACGTACACTGAAGCTTTCTTT. This translates into CASSPETYTEAFF.

This clonotype was recorded at least ten times. The chain is built from TRBV5-1 and TRBJ2-1; D is undetermined. This CDR3 comprises 15 residues. V shed 7 bases and J shed 0 bases, with 14 bases lying between them. Germline CDR1 and CDR2: SGHRS and YFSETQ. CDR3 sequence reads: CASRYDGSSYNEQFF. CDR3 sequence (DNA): TGCGCCAGCCGATACGATGGAAGCTCCTACAATGAGCAGTTCTTC.

The chain uses TRBV7-6 and TRBJ2-3; D may be TRBD2 (7 bases). Between the trimmed V and J ends, which lost 3 bases and 9 bases, there was a span of 13 bases. This CDR3 contains 13 residues. CDR1 is SGHVS and CDR2 is FNYEAQ in the germline V gene. Written as DNA, the CDR3 is TGTGCCAGCAGCTTTGACGGGGGGCGGACGCAGTATTTT. It encodes CASSFDGGRTQYF.

The sample holds many counts of this clonotype. This chain links TRBV4-1 with TRBJ1-5; D may be TRBD1 (5 bases). From germline, CDR1 is MGHRA and CDR2 YSYEKL. There are 16 residues in the CDR3. V lost 10 bases and J lost 4, with 23 bases in between. The CDR3, as DNA: TGCGCCAACTGTGCCGCCCCTTGGGGGGTGAATCAGCCCCAGCATTTT. Encoded protein: CANCAAPWGVNQPQHF.

This rearrangement joins TRBV7-2 to TRBJ2-2; D might be TRBD1 (6 bases). In germline, CDR1 is SGHTA, CDR2 FQGNSA. The CDR3 is 13 amino acids. Trimming pared 5 bases from V and 6 bases from J, leaving 10 bases between. The CDR3 coding sequence is TGTGCCAGCAGCCAACAGGGTGCCGGGGAGCTGTTTTTT. Translated, it gives CASSQQGAGELFF. The entire variable domain, with the rest obtained from reference TRBV7-2 and TRBJ2-2, is as follows: GAGVSQSPSNKVTEKGKDVELRCDPISGHTALYWYRQSLGQGLEFLIYFQGNSAPDKSGLPSDRFSAERTGGSVSTLTIQRTQQEDSAVYLCASSQQGAGELFFGEGSRLTVL.

This clonotype showed up just once. The chain uses TRBV5-5 and TRBJ1-1; D is uncertain. The CDR3 loop spans 15 amino acids. V shed 1 base and J shed 3 bases, with 13 bases lying between them. Germline V lookup: CDR1 SGHKS, CDR2 YYEKEE (reference sequence). The CDR3 DNA reads TGTGCCAGCAGCTTGCGTCTGGGCGTGTACACTGAAGCTTTCTTT. Translated, it gives CASSLRLGVYTEAFF.

The table lists this clonotype with many counts. The genes are TRBV7-8 and TRBJ2-1, with no clear D. Germline V gene data show CDR1 as SGHVS and CDR2 as FQNEAQ. The V end lost 5 bases, the J end lost 6 bases, and 17 bases lay between the germline ends. The CDR3 runs 15 residues. The CDR3 sequence is CASSLKSPGSNEQFF. Written as DNA, the CDR3 is TGTGCCAGCAGCCTTAAAAGCCCCGGATCCAATGAGCAGTTCTTC.

This clonotype appeared many times. CDR3 amino acids: CASSPQGPYEQYF. The CDR3 DNA follows: TGTGCCAGCAGTCCACAGGGGCCCTACGAGCAGTACTTC. The chain recombines TRBV6-6 with TRBJ2-7, with TRBD1 matching over 7 bases. This CDR3 has 13 residues. CDR1 and CDR2 from the germline V gene are MNHNY and SVGAGI (reference sequence). V was clipped by 5 bases and J by 2 bases; unmatched bases: 3.

V usage is TRBV27 and J usage is TRBJ1-1; 8 bases map to TRBD1. Germline V gene data show CDR1 as MNHEY and CDR2 as SMNVEV (reference sequence). V trimming: 5 bases; J trimming: 4 bases; junction bases outside the gene matches: 6. This CDR3 is built from 14 residues. The CDR3 DNA is TGTGCCAGCAGTCCACTCGGGACAGGCACTGAAGCTTTCTTT. This encodes CASSPLGTGTEAFF.

The J gene is TRBJ2-7, the V gene TRBV5-1; the D gene is possibly TRBD2 (7 bases). This CDR3 has 15 amino acids. Germline CDR1 and CDR2: SGHRS and YFSETQ. The V gene lost 0 bases and the J gene lost 3 bases, with 13 bases spanning the gap. The CDR3: CASSLDIGGRYEQYF. CDR3 DNA: TGCGCCAGCAGCTTGGATATCGGGGGGCGCTACGAGCAGTACTTC. The whole variable domain, filled in from reference TRBV5-1 and TRBJ2-7, reads KAGVTQTPRYLIKTRGQQVTLSCSPISGHRSVSWYQQTPGQGLQFLFEYFSETQRNKGNFPGRFSGRQFSNSRSEMNVSTLELGDSALYLCASSLDIGGRYEQYFGPGTRLTVT.

This clonotype occurred a few times. This chain joins TRBV20-1 and TRBJ1-1; D uncertain. The V gene lost 0 bases and the J gene lost 0 bases, with 17 bases spanning the gap. CDR1 and CDR2 from the germline V gene are DFQATT and SNEGSKA (reference sequence). The CDR3 covers 17 residues. The CDR3 coding sequence is TGCAGTGCTAGAGATCGGAGGGTACAGAGACTGAACACTGAAGCTTTCTTT. Protein product: CSARDRRVQRLNTEAFF.

This clonotype was counted only a few times. V is TRBV6-5 and J is TRBJ2-7, with D tentatively TRBD1 (6 bases). The CDR3 covers 15 residues. V was clipped by 6 bases and J by 0 bases, with 15 bases between them. The germline V gene encodes CDR1 MNHEY and CDR2 SVGAGI. As DNA, the CDR3 is TGTGCCAGCAGAGCCCCGGACAGATTCTCCTACGAGCAGTACTTC. Its translation is CASRAPDRFSYEQYF.

The chain carries TRBV5-5 and TRBJ2-1; TRBD2 agrees at 8 bases. Germline lookup yields CDR1 SGHKS and CDR2 YYEKEE (reference sequence). Trimming cost V 2 bases and J 8 bases; bases outside gene matches: 9. The CDR3 extends over 15 amino acids. The CDR3 reads CASSLPLFGGDEQFF. CDR3 nucleotide sequence: TGTGCCAGCAGCTTACCCCTTTTCGGGGGGGATGAGCAGTTCTTC.